This note documents a single T cell receptor (beta chain) sequence. Antigen specificity is unknown. This entry belongs to a study of cytomegalovirus exposure and HLA in healthy donors. The PCR ran on 60 Vbeta and 13 Jbeta primers. Assay used: immunoSEQ multiplex PCR; TCRdb lists only in-frame clones, some missing. The repertoire consists of about 73,000 clones, with around 80% occurring once and the leading ten covering 0.8% to 1.1%. Study conclusions and caveats: It is likely that the observed cluster of highly shared sequence variants was a sequencing artifact. In a later analysis, the majority of CMV-associated beta chains seemingly showed HLA restriction. Analysis performed later showed TCR beta chains linked to HLA being more clonally expanded than equally common others.

Germline CDR1 SGHRS, CDR2 YFSETQ. With 6 bases clipped from V and 6 bases from J, the junction kept 11 bases outside the gene matches. This CDR3 comprises 14 residues. Sample: PBMCs. The chain employs TRBV5-1 and TRBJ2-7; 8 bases agree with TRBD2. The sequence was obtained from a male donor in good health and CMV-seronegative. The CDR3 DNA reads TGCGCCAGCAACTGGGGGACTAGTTTATCCGAGCAGTACTTC. Encoded protein: CASNWGTSLSEQYF.